A selection of T cell receptor beta chains follows, all from one sample in a study of tumor-infiltrating lymphocytes in localized non-small cell lung cancer. Sequencing was performed with immunoSEQ multiplex PCR; in TCRdb, only in-frame clones are kept and a portion is missing. Of about 10,000 clones listed, roughly 80% are singletons. The sequenced sample was uninvolved lung tissue not adjacent to the tumor. The receptors stem from a human donor with non-small cell lung cancer. Both conserved end residues are part of each CDR3. Each record gives: clone size, V gene, J gene, D gene, CDR3 DNA, CDR3 protein. D genes are given only for firm matches. Clone size is not always given. Where it is, it says once, few, many or a class for expanded clones.

abundance: -
v_gene: TRBV4-3
j_gene: TRBJ1-1
d_gene: TRBD1
CDR3nt: TGCGCCAGCAGTCAGTACAGGGGGAGCACTGAAGCTTTCTTT
CDR3aa: CASSQYRGSTEAFF

abundance: -
v_gene: TRBV28
j_gene: TRBJ1-1
d_gene: -
CDR3nt: TGTGCCAGCAGTTTATTACCCCAAGACACTGAAGCTTTCTTT
CDR3aa: CASSLLPQDTEAFF

abundance: -
v_gene: TRBV6-1
j_gene: TRBJ1-5
d_gene: -
CDR3nt: TGTGCCAGCAGTGCCCCCAATCAGCCCCAGCATTTT
CDR3aa: CASSAPNQPQHF

abundance: -
v_gene: TRBV2
j_gene: TRBJ2-6
d_gene: -
CDR3nt: TGTGCCAGCAGCCCCTCCGCCCCAGTTGTCCTGACTTTC
CDR3aa: CASSPSAPVVLTF

abundance: -
v_gene: TRBV19
j_gene: TRBJ1-5
d_gene: -
CDR3nt: TGTGCCAGTACTTGGACACCTTATAGCAATCAGCCCCAGCATTTT
CDR3aa: CASTWTPYSNQPQHF

abundance: -
v_gene: TRBV4-3
j_gene: TRBJ2-1
d_gene: -
CDR3nt: TGCGCCAGCAGCCACTTCCTACGGGACACCGACAATGAGCAGTTCTTC
CDR3aa: CASSHFLRDTDNEQFF

abundance: once
v_gene: TRBV5-1
j_gene: TRBJ2-5
d_gene: TRBD1
CDR3nt: TGCGCCAGCAGCTGGACAGGGCCGGAGACCCAGTACTTC
CDR3aa: CASSWTGPETQYF

abundance: -
v_gene: TRBV7-8
j_gene: TRBJ1-3
d_gene: TRBD1
CDR3nt: TGTGCCAGCAGCATCGACAGGGCTGGAAACACCATATATTTT
CDR3aa: CASSIDRAGNTIYF

abundance: -
v_gene: TRBV2
j_gene: TRBJ2-3
d_gene: -
CDR3nt: TGTGCCAGCAGCCTGCGGGGACGCACAGATACGCAGTATTTT
CDR3aa: CASSLRGRTDTQYF

abundance: few
v_gene: TRBV27
j_gene: TRBJ2-1
d_gene: -
CDR3nt: TGTGCCAGCAGTTTGGGCAGTGGGGGAGGAGGTGAGCAGTTCTTC
CDR3aa: CASSLGSGGGGEQFF

abundance: -
v_gene: TRBV2
j_gene: TRBJ1-5
d_gene: -
CDR3nt: TGTGCCAGCAGTGAAGCGCTGGGTAGTGGCAATCAGCCCCAGCATTTT
CDR3aa: CASSEALGSGNQPQHF

abundance: -
v_gene: TRBV2
j_gene: TRBJ1-5
d_gene: -
CDR3nt: TGTGCCAGCGGCGGGGAATCAGGTCAGCCCCAGCATTTT
CDR3aa: CASGGESGQPQHF

abundance: few
v_gene: TRBV2
j_gene: TRBJ1-2
d_gene: TRBD1
CDR3nt: TGTGCCAGCAGGGGGACAGGGGGGAATGGCTACACCTTC
CDR3aa: CASRGTGGNGYTF

abundance: -
v_gene: TRBV19
j_gene: TRBJ2-3
d_gene: -
CDR3nt: TGTGCCAGTAGTACGGGCCTCACAGATACGCAGTATTTT
CDR3aa: CASSTGLTDTQYF

abundance: -
v_gene: TRBV2
j_gene: TRBJ2-7
d_gene: TRBD2
CDR3nt: TGTGCCAGCAGCGGGGAATGGACTAGCGGGATGGTAAAGCAGTACTTC
CDR3aa: CASSGEWTSGMVKQYF

abundance: -
v_gene: TRBV28
j_gene: TRBJ2-7
d_gene: -
CDR3nt: TGTGCCAGCAGTGCAGGGGACCTTGCCTACGAGCAGTACTTC
CDR3aa: CASSAGDLAYEQYF

abundance: -
v_gene: TRBV7-9
j_gene: TRBJ1-1
d_gene: -
CDR3nt: TGTGCCAGCAGCTTATCCTCAGGAACGAACACTGAAGCTTTCTTT
CDR3aa: CASSLSSGTNTEAFF

abundance: -
v_gene: TRBV19
j_gene: TRBJ2-2
d_gene: TRBD1
CDR3nt: TGTGCCAGTAGTATAACAGGACAGGGGGCGGGCGGGGAGCTGTTTTTT
CDR3aa: CASSITGQGAGGELFF

abundance: once
v_gene: TRBV7-7
j_gene: TRBJ2-2
d_gene: TRBD1
CDR3nt: TGTGCTAGCAGCCTAGGACAGGGGGCGAGAACCGGGGAGCTGTTTTTT
CDR3aa: CASSLGQGARTGELFF

abundance: -
v_gene: TRBV6-4
j_gene: TRBJ1-2
d_gene: -
CDR3nt: TGTGCCAGCAGTGATCCTTTTCCGCCCTATGGCTACACCTTC
CDR3aa: CASSDPFPPYGYTF

abundance: -
v_gene: TRBV19
j_gene: TRBJ1-3
d_gene: -
CDR3nt: TGTGCCAGTAGTATAAACGAAGGGTTGACCATATATTTT
CDR3aa: CASSINEGLTIYF

abundance: once
v_gene: TRBV9
j_gene: TRBJ1-1
d_gene: TRBD1
CDR3nt: TGTGCCAGCAGCGTCGGACAGGGTAGCACTGAAGCTTTCTTT
CDR3aa: CASSVGQGSTEAFF

abundance: medium-sized
v_gene: TRBV4-2
j_gene: TRBJ2-3
d_gene: -
CDR3nt: TGTGCCAGCAGCCAGGACGGTATAGGAGGGCGCGAAGATACGCAGTATTTT
CDR3aa: CASSQDGIGGREDTQYF